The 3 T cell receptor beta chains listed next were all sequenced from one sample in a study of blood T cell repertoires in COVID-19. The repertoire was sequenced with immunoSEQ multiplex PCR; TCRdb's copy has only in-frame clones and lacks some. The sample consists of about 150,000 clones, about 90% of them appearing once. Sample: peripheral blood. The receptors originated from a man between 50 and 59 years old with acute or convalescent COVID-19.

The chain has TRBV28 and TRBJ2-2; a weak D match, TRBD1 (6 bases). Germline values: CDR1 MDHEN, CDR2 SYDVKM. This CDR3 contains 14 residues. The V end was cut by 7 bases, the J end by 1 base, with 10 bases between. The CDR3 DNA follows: TGTGCCAGCACCAAAGGGGGGAACACCGGGGAGCTGTTTTTT. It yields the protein CASTKGGNTGELFF.

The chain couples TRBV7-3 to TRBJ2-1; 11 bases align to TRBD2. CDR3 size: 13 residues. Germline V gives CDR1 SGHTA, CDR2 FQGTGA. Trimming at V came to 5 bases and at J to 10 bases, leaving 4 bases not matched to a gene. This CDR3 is CASSQGLAEEQFF. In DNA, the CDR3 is TGTGCCAGCAGCCAGGGACTAGCGGAAGAGCAGTTCTTC.

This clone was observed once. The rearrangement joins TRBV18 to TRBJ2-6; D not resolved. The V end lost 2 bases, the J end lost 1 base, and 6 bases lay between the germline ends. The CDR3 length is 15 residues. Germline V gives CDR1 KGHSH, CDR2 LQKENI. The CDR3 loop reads CASSPGLSGANVLTF. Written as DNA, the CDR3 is TGTGCCAGCTCACCAGGGCTATCTGGGGCCAACGTCCTGACTTTC.